This TCR beta chain was recovered during a study of T cell repertoires in ileal Crohn's disease. Some clones are missing from TCRdb's copy, which holds only in-frame ones; the method was immunoSEQ multiplex PCR. The sample contains 15,000 to 20,000 clones, about three quarters of which appear only once. The V gene end was trimmed by 4 bases and the J gene end by 6 bases; junction bases not matched to a gene: 6. The CDR3 is 15 amino acids. CDR1 is ENHRY, CDR2 SYGVKD, per germline. Time point given: neoterminal ileum biopsy at postoperative endoscopy, about 6 months after surgery. This TCR was sampled from an adult with Crohn's disease. The chain carries TRBV10-3 and TRBJ2-1, with 10 bases lining up with TRBD2. The sequencing input was ileal tissue. CDR3 DNA: TGTGCCATCAGTGTCTCTAGCGGGGGACCCAATGAGCAGTTCTTC. This sequence encodes CAISVSSGGPNEQFF.